This T cell receptor (beta chain) originates from a study of blood T cell repertoires in COVID-19. Study at large: The United States, Italy and Spain provided the acute and convalescent COVID-19 samples.

Participants were aged roughly 18 to 95 years, lived in about 26 US areas, and enrolled virtually. About this clone itself: This sample includes further DNA sequences coding for the same CDR3.

This CDR3 has 14 amino acids. Germline V gives CDR1 SGHTA, CDR2 FQGNSA. With 2 bases removed from V and 2 bases from J, the gap between germline ends came to 7 bases. Libraries were prepared by immunoSEQ multiplex PCR; TCRdb keeps only in-frame clonotypes and omits some of them. In the table there are some 300,000 clones, roughly 87% of which are singletons. The receptor was isolated from a woman aged 25 to 39 who had recovered from COVID-19. The sample taken for sequencing was PBMCs or T cells enriched from blood (not recorded which). The chain is built from TRBV7-2 and TRBJ1-5, with a weak D call TRBD1 (5 bases). The CDR3 nucleotides are TGTGCCAGCAGCTTACGGGGGGGCAATCAGCCCCAGCATTTT. This gives the protein CASSLRGGNQPQHF.